The sequence of this T cell receptor (beta chain) was determined in a study of blood T cell repertoires in COVID-19. Study details: Samples came from the United States, Italy and Spain, spanning acute and convalescent COVID-19. Sources were T cells, B-cell-depleted T cells, or PBMCs; the material itself was cDNA or gDNA.

Participants' own reports of clinical history determined their cohort assignment. The CDR3 runs 17 residues. V dropped 7 bases and J dropped 3; count of bases not matched to a gene: 11. Looked up from germline, CDR1 is SEHNR and CDR2 is FQNEAQ (reference sequence). In the original workflow: Amplification of reference gene primers provided the estimated nucleated cell counts. Sequencing was performed with immunoSEQ multiplex PCR; in TCRdb, only in-frame clones are kept and a portion is missing. V and J calls and clone size come straight from that table; D and trimming were deduced from the DNA. The sample shows around 200,000 clones, 86% of them seen only once.

The chain couples TRBV7-9 to TRBJ2-3; 12 positions agree with TRBD2. The sequencing input was PBMCs or T cells enriched from blood (not recorded which). This receptor was obtained from a man aged 40-50 years with acute COVID-19. CDR3 bases: TGTGCCAGCATCTCTAGCGGGAGGGCCGAGACGACAGATACGCAGTATTTT. Protein: CASISSGRAETTDTQYF.